A single sample is the source of the 11 T cell receptor beta chains below, sequenced in a study of shared clonotypes between healthy human individuals. TCRdb keeps only in-frame clones here, not all; method: immunoSEQ multiplex PCR. The sample holds 2,500,000 or so clones; 90% to 95% are singletons and the top ten take roughly 0.13%. Source material: naive CD4+ T cells sorted from blood. Subset denoted: CD45RA+ positively selected. These TCRs come from a man aged 18 to 30 in good health.

The chain recombines TRBV5-6 with TRBJ2-5; 7 positions agree with TRBD1. Germline lookup yields CDR1 SGHDT and CDR2 YYEEEE. The CDR3 contains 13 residues. J was trimmed by 5 bases and V by 5 bases; bases with no gene match: 6. The CDR3 sequence: CASSPQGLETQYF. The CDR3 DNA sequence: TGTGCCAGCAGTCCACAGGGGCTGGAGACCCAGTACTTC.

This chain links TRBV6-5 with TRBJ1-2; possible D gene TRBD1, 6 bases. This CDR3 comprises 13 residues. CDR1 is MNHEY, CDR2 SVGAGI, per germline. Trimming removed 9 bases at V and 4 bases at J, with 15 bases between. Here the CDR3 DNA reads TGTGCCAGGGTAAAGGGGGGATCCTATGGCTACACCTTC. Translation: CARVKGGSYGYTF.

The rearrangement links TRBV7-2 to TRBJ2-1; weak D call: TRBD1 (5 bases). Trimming removed 2 bases from V and 1 base from J, with 9 bases in between. In germline, CDR1 is SGHTA, CDR2 FQGNSA. The CDR3 length is 15 residues. DNA of the CDR3: TGTGCCAGCAGCTTAAGCAGGGCTTCCTACAATGAGCAGTTCTTC. Translated, it gives CASSLSRASYNEQFF.

The chain combines TRBV19 with TRBJ2-2; 11 nucleotides agree with TRBD1. The J segment lost 1 base and the V segment lost 4 bases, leaving 5 bases of the junction unmatched. CDR3 size: 17 residues. Germline V gene data show CDR1 as LNHDA and CDR2 as SQIVND (reference sequence). The CDR3 sequence: CASSTGQGGGNTGELFF. CDR3 nucleotides: TGTGCCAGTAGTACGGGACAGGGGGGTGGGAACACCGGGGAGCTGTTTTTT.

The genes are TRBV7-9 and TRBJ2-7; 11 nucleotides line up with TRBD1. Germline V gives CDR1 SEHNR, CDR2 FQNEAQ (reference sequence). CDR3 size: 13 residues. V lost 8 bases and J lost 2; bases outside the gene matches: 2. The CDR3 protein is CASGDRGTYEQYF. Written as DNA, the CDR3 is TGTGCCAGCGGGGACAGGGGGACCTACGAGCAGTACTTC.

To note about this clone: Distinct nucleotide sequences in the sample also encode this CDR3. The chain combines TRBV5-1 with TRBJ1-5; 7 bases agree with TRBD1. The germline CDR1 and CDR2 sequences are SGHRS and YFSETQ. The CDR3 consists of 14 residues. The ends lost 0 bases at V and 6 bases at J; junction bases unmatched: 3. The CDR3 here is CASSLEGGGQPQHF. CDR3 bases: TGCGCCAGCAGCTTGGAAGGGGGCGGTCAGCCCCAGCATTTT.

To note about this clone: In the same sample, other DNA sequences code for this CDR3. The rearrangement links TRBV10-3 to TRBJ2-7, with 11 bases matching TRBD1. V gave up 4 bases and J gave up 4 bases; unmatched junction bases: 3. The CDR3 covers 14 residues. CDR1 and CDR2 from the germline V gene are ENHRY and SYGVKD. CDR3 region: CAISGGQGVYEQYF. CDR3 DNA sequence: TGTGCCATCAGTGGGGGACAGGGGGTGTACGAGCAGTACTTC.

This clone appeared a single time. The genes are TRBV30 and TRBJ2-2; tentatively, D is TRBD2 (5 bases). This CDR3 contains 14 residues. The germline V gene has CDR1 GTSNPN and CDR2 SVGIG (reference sequence). Deletions cut 0 bases from V and 5 bases from J, with 10 bases between. This CDR3 reads CAWSVRGGTGELFF. In nucleotides, the CDR3 is TGTGCCTGGAGTGTACGCGGAGGAACCGGGGAGCTGTTTTTT.

The chain couples TRBV7-2 to TRBJ2-4, with 11 bases that match TRBD1. V trimming: 5 bases; J trimming: 2 bases; junction bases outside the gene matches: 8. CDR3 size: 17 residues. The germline CDR1 and CDR2 sequences are SGHTA and FQGNSA. CDR3 residues: CASSPADRGLTKNIQYF. The DNA for the CDR3 is TGTGCCAGCAGCCCAGCGGACAGGGGGCTCACCAAAAACATTCAGTACTTC.

The rearrangement joins TRBV5-1 to TRBJ2-3; D is ambiguous. Germline CDR1 is SGHRS and CDR2 is YFSETQ. Deletions cut 0 bases from V and 4 bases from J, with 6 bases between. The CDR3 runs 13 residues. The CDR3 region is CASSLAQPDTQYF. CDR3 in DNA: TGCGCCAGCAGCTTGGCTCAGCCAGATACGCAGTATTTT.

The V gene is TRBV29-1, the J gene TRBJ2-5, with a possible D match to TRBD2 (5 bases). In germline, CDR1 is SQVTM, CDR2 ANQGSEA. This CDR3 is built from 12 residues. V was trimmed by 4 bases and J by 5 bases, leaving 11 bases between them. CDR3 residues: CSVVPSWETQYF. The CDR3 DNA reads as TGCAGCGTTGTTCCTAGCTGGGAGACCCAGTACTTC.